This T cell receptor beta chain was retrieved from a study of regulatory T cells in long-lasting Graves disease. For TCR beta, libraries came from iRepertoire HTBI primers and Arm-PCR of CDR3 regions. Under the authors' procedure: Identification of gene segments yielded approximately 62 TRBV and 13 to 15 TRBJ across samples. MiXCR, applied by TCRdb to the multiplex PCR reads, yields one record per CDR3 protein. It is TCRdb's table, rather than the study itself, that gives the V and J calls and clone size. The top ten hold around 12% of the sample, which has about 460,000 distinct CDR3 sequences, approximately 23% seen once. Notes on the study in general: With persistent disease, TRBV28, TRBJ1-2 and TRBJ2-5 were the favored segments.

Time point reported: persistent/refractory GD, antithyroid drugs over 5 years with positive TRAb. The authors made the TCR library using RNA they extracted from PBMCs. The collection involved drawing 7.5 to 9.5 milliliters of peripheral blood into EDTA tubes. CDR3 length: 15 amino acids. The V gene lost 1 base and the J gene lost 3 bases, with 11 bases spanning the gap. Per germline, CDR1 SGHTA and CDR2 FQGTGA. As regards this clonotype: Its antigen is not known.

The TCR comes from a female donor with Graves disease. Sequencing was performed on peripheral blood mononuclear cells (PBMCs), taken when the disease was refractory, from a patient treated with antithyroid drugs. V usage is TRBV7-3 and J usage is TRBJ2-3, with D possibly TRBD2 on 7 matching bases. This CDR3 is CASSLRGGATDTQYF. Written as DNA, the CDR3 is TGTGCCAGCAGCTTAAGAGGGGGGGCGACAGATACGCAGTATTTT.